These 6 T cell receptor beta chains were sequenced from one sample in a study of T cell changes during pregnancy in multiple sclerosis (dated by TCRdb to the late 2010s). To prepare the library, the immunoSEQ multiplex PCR assay was applied. This immuneACCESS table, as held by TCRdb, lists in-frame sequences with V and J called but not all clones. Of the missing ones, under half trace to an unresolved V gene in checked studies; the others have no known cause. This sample holds tens of thousands of clones; about 90% were observed only once. The ten largest make up 0.64% of the sample. Sequencing used CD4+ T cells from peripheral blood mononuclear cells, obtained after pregnancy. Receptor source: a female donor with multiple sclerosis, enrolled in a pregnancy study.

V and J are TRBV6-4 and TRBJ1-1, with D tentatively TRBD1 (6 bases). In germline, CDR1 is MRHNA, CDR2 SNTAGT. The V and J ends lost 3 bases and 5 bases respectively, with 10 bases between them. The CDR3 totals 13 residues. The CDR3 loop reads CASSEQGTTEAFF. The CDR3 DNA follows: TGTGCCAGCAGTGAACAGGGCACGACTGAAGCTTTCTTT.

V and J are TRBV21-1 and TRBJ1-1; no DNA check was done on the table's D call, TRBD1. TRBV21-1 is classified as a pseudogene. This CDR3 has 15 amino acids. This CDR3 reads CASSKGRVMNTEAFF. CDR3 nucleotide sequence: TGTGCCAGCAGCAAAGGCAGGGTAATGAACACTGAAGCTTTCTTT.

V gene TRBV7-2 combines with J gene TRBJ1-6, with 8 bases aligning to TRBD1. The CDR3 runs to 16 residues. V lost 1 base and J lost 6; bases outside the gene matches: 5. The V gene's germline CDR1 is SGHTA and CDR2 FQGNSA. In nucleotides, the CDR3 is TGTGCCAGCAGCTTAGGAACAGGGGGGCCTAATTCACCCCTCCACTTT. This encodes CASSLGTGGPNSPLHF.

This clone was detected once. The chain joins TRBV7-3 to TRBJ2-2, with D perhaps matching TRBD2 (6 bases). CDR3 length equals 15 residues. Germline CDR1 and CDR2: SGHTA and FQGTGA. Trimming took 5 bases from V and 5 from J, leaving 15 bases between them. The CDR3, as DNA: TGTGCCAGCAGCCCGGGACTTTTGAAGACCGGGGAGCTGTTTTTT. Amino acids: CASSPGLLKTGELFF.

This clone was recorded once. The chain links TRBV4-3 to TRBJ1-2, with 9 positions matching TRBD1. This CDR3 is built from 14 residues. Germline assignment: CDR1 LGHNA and CDR2 YSLEER. V trimming: 4 bases; J trimming: 4 bases; junction bases outside the gene matches: 4. CDR3 in DNA: TGCGCCAGCAGCCCCGGACAGGGGACCTATGGCTACACCTTC. Its protein product is CASSPGQGTYGYTF.

The chain uses TRBV18 and TRBJ1-2; D perhaps matches TRBD1 (6 bases). V lost 4 bases and J lost 8, with 14 bases in between. Germline V gene lookup returns CDR1 KGHSH and CDR2 LQKENI. The length of the CDR3 is 13 residues. CDR3 in amino acids: CASSRNRDNGYTF. The CDR3 bases are TGTGCCAGCTCACGAAACCGGGACAACGGCTACACCTTC.